These 21 T cell receptor beta chains share one sample of origin, sequenced in a study of T cell responses to AZD1222 COVID-19 vaccine. Libraries were prepared by immunoSEQ multiplex PCR; TCRdb keeps only in-frame clonotypes and omits some of them. This table holds approximately 180,000 clones, around nine tenths found once. The sequences come from peripheral blood, collected on day 0 of AZD1222 vaccination. These receptors came from an adult in good health.

This clone was counted once. The gene calls are TRBV19 and TRBJ1-6; possibly TRBD1 for D (5 bases). The CDR3 has 13 amino acids. Deletions cut 6 bases from V and 7 bases from J, with 10 bases between. CDR1 is LNHDA and CDR2 is SQIVND in the germline V gene (reference sequence). The CDR3 DNA is TGTGCCAGTAGAGACCCAGGGAATTCACCCCTCCACTTT. Translated, it gives CASRDPGNSPLHF.

This clone was detected once. The chain employs TRBV18 and TRBJ1-5; TRBD1 might be the D (5 bases). Germline-derived CDR1 and CDR2 are KGHSH and LQKENI. With 2 bases removed from V and 1 base from J, the gap between germline ends came to 12 bases. The CDR3 length is 16 residues. The CDR3 sequence: CASSPMGLASNQPQHF. CDR3 bases: TGTGCCAGCTCACCAATGGGGCTAGCAAGCAATCAGCCCCAGCATTTT. Together with reference TRBV18 and TRBJ1-5, the CDR3 gives the full variable domain: NAGVMQNPRHLVRRRGQEARLRCSPMKGHSHVYWYRQLPEEGLKFMVYLQKENIIDESGMPKERFSAEFPKEGPSILRIQQVVRGDSAAYFCASSPMGLASNQPQHFGDGTRLSIL.

This sequence joins TRBV27 and TRBJ1-4; possibly TRBD1 for D (6 bases). This CDR3 is 17 amino acids long. Trimming removed 2 bases at V and 5 bases at J, with 18 bases between. Germline V gene lookup returns CDR1 MNHEY and CDR2 SMNVEV (reference sequence). CDR3 amino acids: CASSLVSRTATNEKLFF. CDR3 sequence (DNA): TGTGCCAGCAGTTTAGTTTCCCGGACAGCCACAAATGAAAAACTGTTTTTT.

The chain couples TRBV7-2 to TRBJ1-5, with 10 bases matching TRBD1. The V gene end was trimmed by 5 bases and the J gene end by 1 base; junction bases not matched to a gene: 2. CDR3 length: 15 residues. Germline values: CDR1 SGHTA, CDR2 FQGNSA. The CDR3 here is CASSLGQGSNQPQHF. CDR3 coding DNA: TGTGCCAGCAGCCTGGGACAGGGGAGCAATCAGCCCCAGCATTTT. Drawing the rest from reference TRBV7-2 and TRBJ1-5, the complete variable domain is GAGVSQSPSNKVTEKGKDVELRCDPISGHTALYWYRQSLGQGLEFLIYFQGNSAPDKSGLPSDRFSAERTGGSVSTLTIQRTQQEDSAVYLCASSLGQGSNQPQHFGDGTRLSIL.

This clone occurred once. CDR3 in DNA: TGTGCCAGCAGCTTAGCGGCCACAGACTATGGCTACACCTTC. Protein product: CASSLAATDYGYTF. This chain links TRBV7-2 with TRBJ1-2; D is unresolved. There are 14 residues in the CDR3. V was pared by 0 bases and J by 3 bases, with 8 bases between. Germline V CDR1 and CDR2: SGHTA, FQGNSA.

The chain has TRBV9 and TRBJ1-1; D is unresolved. The V end was cut by 0 bases, the J end by 0 bases, with 9 bases between. The germline CDR1 and CDR2 sequences are SGDLS and YYNGEE. This CDR3 spans 15 amino acids. CDR3 residues: CASSVGPWMNTEAFF. CDR3 DNA sequence: TGTGCCAGCAGCGTAGGACCTTGGATGAACACTGAAGCTTTCTTT.

The chain carries TRBV19 and TRBJ1-1, with TRBD1 matching over 9 bases. This CDR3 comprises 15 residues. The germline V gene encodes CDR1 LNHDA and CDR2 SQIVND (reference sequence). The V segment lost 0 bases and the J segment 3 bases; nucleotides outside the gene matches: 2. The chain's CDR3 is CASSIEWTGDTEAFF. The CDR3 region has the DNA TGTGCCAGTAGTATAGAATGGACAGGGGACACTGAAGCTTTCTTT.

J is TRBJ1-5 and V is TRBV5-1; D is uncertain. With 5 bases removed from V and 6 bases from J, the gap between germline ends came to 18 bases. Germline V gene sequence: CDR1 SGHRS, CDR2 YFSETQ. This CDR3 has 15 residues. The CDR3, as DNA: TGCGCCAGCAGTTTTGACGACCCGGTGACTCAGCCCCAGCATTTT. Residues: CASSFDDPVTQPQHF.

The gene calls are TRBV7-2 and TRBJ2-7; maybe TRBD2 (5 bases). This CDR3 is 14 amino acids long. Deletions cut 0 bases from V and 3 bases from J, with 9 bases between. CDR1 and CDR2 from the germline V gene are SGHTA and FQGNSA. CDR3 amino acids: CASSLAGLYYEQYF. The CDR3 DNA is TGTGCCAGCAGCTTAGCTGGACTCTACTACGAGCAGTACTTC.

V is TRBV6-1 and J is TRBJ1-3; unclear D gene. This CDR3 contains 15 residues. The V and J ends lost 2 bases and 2 bases respectively, with 10 bases between them. In germline, CDR1 is MNHNS, CDR2 SASEGT. CDR3 bases: TGTGCCAGCAGTGAATTGTGGAACGCTGGAAACACCATATATTTT. Protein sequence: CASSELWNAGNTIYF.

This chain connects TRBV19 to TRBJ1-1, with TRBD1 as a possible D gene (5 bases). Germline-derived CDR1 and CDR2 are LNHDA and SQIVND (reference sequence). The germline V and J ends were trimmed by 3 bases and 1 base, with 9 bases remaining between them. CDR3 size: 14 residues. The CDR3 DNA follows: TGTGCCAGTAGTATTTCAGGGACGAACACTGAAGCTTTCTTT. Protein: CASSISGTNTEAFF.

The V call is TRBV11-2, the J call TRBJ2-6, with D perhaps matching TRBD1 (6 bases). The ends were cut back, 6 bases at V and 1 base at J, with 13 bases in the middle. The CDR3 sequence is 16 residues long. Germline V gives CDR1 SGHAT, CDR2 FQNNGV. As DNA, the CDR3 is TGTGCCAGCAGGACGAACAGGGATTCTGGGGCCAACGTCCTGACTTTC. Protein sequence: CASRTNRDSGANVLTF.

DNA of the CDR3: TGTGCCAGCAGTAGGGGACAGGGGAATGAAGCTTTCTTT. Amino acid sequence: CASSRGQGNEAFF. The V call is TRBV6-5, the J call TRBJ1-1; TRBD1 matches at 10 bases. Germline V gene sequence: CDR1 MNHEY, CDR2 SVGAGI. After removal of 5 bases from V and 7 bases from J, the junction contained 4 bases not matched to a gene. The CDR3 has 13 residues.

The genes are TRBV4-2 and TRBJ1-1; 10 nucleotides align to TRBD1. The CDR3 extends over 15 amino acids. CDR1 and CDR2 (germline): LGHNA, YNFKEQ. V was clipped by 7 bases and J by 1 base; unmatched bases: 6. The CDR3 spells CASTPGTGANTEAFF. DNA of the CDR3: TGTGCCAGCACTCCCGGGACAGGGGCGAACACTGAAGCTTTCTTT.

The rearrangement joins TRBV12-3 or TRBV12-4 to TRBJ1-2; D unclear. CDR3 size: 13 residues. Trimming removed 3 bases from V and 7 bases from J, with 12 bases in between. The DNA of the CDR3 is TGTGCCAGCAGTTTTGGGGTAGGCGGTGGCTACACCTTC. Its translation: CASSFGVGGGYTF.

The rearrangement links TRBV6-4 to TRBJ1-5; D gene ambiguous. Trimming removed 4 bases at V and 7 bases at J, with 11 bases between. In germline, CDR1 is MRHNA, CDR2 SNTAGT. There are 13 residues in the CDR3. In nucleotides, the CDR3 is TGTGCCAGCAGTGTACAACTTGAGCAGCCCCAGCATTTT. Residues: CASSVQLEQPQHF.

The chain is built from TRBV9 and TRBJ2-1; D gene ambiguous. The CDR3 extends over 14 amino acids. V lost 0 bases, J lost 6 bases, and 10 bases lay in between. Germline V gene lookup returns CDR1 SGDLS and CDR2 YYNGEE. The CDR3 sequence: CASSVALDGNEQFF. Written as DNA, the CDR3 is TGTGCCAGCAGCGTAGCCCTAGATGGCAATGAGCAGTTCTTC.

The J gene is TRBJ1-2, the V gene TRBV7-3; TRBD1 agrees at 7 bases. Germline CDR1 SGHTA, CDR2 FQGTGA. V lost 3 bases and J lost 5; bases outside the gene matches: 3. The CDR3 spans 13 residues. In DNA, the CDR3 is TGTGCCAGCAGCTTCCAGGGGGGTTATGGCTACACCTTC. Amino acid sequence: CASSFQGGYGYTF.

The chain carries TRBV7-3 and TRBJ2-1; 14 nucleotides line up with TRBD2. V was clipped by 4 bases and J by 7 bases; unmatched bases: 3. Germline CDR1 reads SGHTA; CDR2 reads FQGTGA. The CDR3 is 15 residues long. CDR3 region: CASSSGTSGGNEQFF. The DNA of the CDR3 is TGTGCCAGCAGCTCCGGGACTAGCGGGGGTAATGAGCAGTTCTTC.

V gene TRBV30 combines with J gene TRBJ1-1, with D possibly being TRBD1 (5 bases). Trimming cost V 6 bases and J 1 base, with 12 bases left between them. The CDR3 consists of 13 residues. Looked up from germline, CDR1 is GTSNPN and CDR2 is SVGIG (reference sequence). Written as DNA, the CDR3 is TGTGCCTGCAACCCCCAGGGGAACACTGAAGCTTTCTTT. Amino acids: CACNPQGNTEAFF.

V and J are TRBV9 and TRBJ1-1; D is perhaps TRBD1 (5 bases). Germline lookup yields CDR1 SGDLS and CDR2 YYNGEE. V was trimmed by 0 bases and J by 8 bases, leaving 17 bases between them. This CDR3 contains 15 residues. Here the CDR3 DNA reads TGTGCCAGCAGCGTAGGGGACCGTTTTTCGCTCGAAGCTTTCTTT. The encoded protein is CASSVGDRFSLEAFF. Drawing the rest from reference TRBV9 and TRBJ1-1, the complete variable domain is DSGVTQTPKHLITATGQRVTLRCSPRSGDLSVYWYQQSLDQGLQFLIQYYNGEERAKGNILERFSAQQFPDLHSELNLSSLELGDSALYFCASSVGDRFSLEAFFGQGTRLTVV.